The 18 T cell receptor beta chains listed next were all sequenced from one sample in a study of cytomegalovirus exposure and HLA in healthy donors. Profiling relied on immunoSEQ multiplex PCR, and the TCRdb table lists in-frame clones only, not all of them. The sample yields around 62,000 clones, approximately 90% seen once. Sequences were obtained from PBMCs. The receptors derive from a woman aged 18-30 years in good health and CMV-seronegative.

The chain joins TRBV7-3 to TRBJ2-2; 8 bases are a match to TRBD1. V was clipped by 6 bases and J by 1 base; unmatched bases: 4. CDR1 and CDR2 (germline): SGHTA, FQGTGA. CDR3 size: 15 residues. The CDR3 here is CASRTGTGNTGELFF. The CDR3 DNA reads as TGTGCCAGCAGAACCGGGACAGGGAACACCGGGGAGCTGTTTTTT.

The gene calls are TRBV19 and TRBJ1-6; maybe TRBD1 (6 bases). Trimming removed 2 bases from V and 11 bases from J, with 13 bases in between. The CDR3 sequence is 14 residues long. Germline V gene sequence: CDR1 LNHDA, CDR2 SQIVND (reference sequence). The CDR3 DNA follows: TGTGCCAGTAGTATACTCCTGGGGGGGCCACCCCTCCACTTT. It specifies CASSILLGGPPLHF.

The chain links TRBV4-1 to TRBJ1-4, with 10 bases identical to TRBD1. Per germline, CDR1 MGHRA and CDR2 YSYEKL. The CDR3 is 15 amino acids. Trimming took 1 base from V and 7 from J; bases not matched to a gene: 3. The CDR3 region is CASSQAGTGAEKLFF. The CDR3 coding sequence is TGCGCCAGCAGCCAAGCCGGGACAGGGGCTGAAAAACTGTTTTTT.

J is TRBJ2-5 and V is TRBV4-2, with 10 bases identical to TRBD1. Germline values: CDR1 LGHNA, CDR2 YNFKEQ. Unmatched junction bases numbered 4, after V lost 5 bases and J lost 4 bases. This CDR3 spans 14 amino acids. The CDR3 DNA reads TGTGCCAGCAGCTCCCGGGACAGGGGAGAGACCCAGTACTTC. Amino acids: CASSSRDRGETQYF.

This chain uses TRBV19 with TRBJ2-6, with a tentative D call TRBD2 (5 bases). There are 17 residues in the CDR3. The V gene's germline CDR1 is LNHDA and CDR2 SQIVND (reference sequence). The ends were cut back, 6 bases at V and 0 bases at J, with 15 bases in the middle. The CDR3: CASSLSGVNSGANVLTF. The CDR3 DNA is TGTGCCAGTAGCCTAAGCGGAGTAAACTCTGGGGCCAACGTCCTGACTTTC.

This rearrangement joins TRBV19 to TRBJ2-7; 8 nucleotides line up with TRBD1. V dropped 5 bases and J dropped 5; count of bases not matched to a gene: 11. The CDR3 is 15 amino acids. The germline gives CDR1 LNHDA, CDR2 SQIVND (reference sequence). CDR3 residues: CASSPWTGSDHEQYF. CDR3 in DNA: TGTGCCAGTAGTCCATGGACAGGGAGTGACCACGAGCAGTACTTC.

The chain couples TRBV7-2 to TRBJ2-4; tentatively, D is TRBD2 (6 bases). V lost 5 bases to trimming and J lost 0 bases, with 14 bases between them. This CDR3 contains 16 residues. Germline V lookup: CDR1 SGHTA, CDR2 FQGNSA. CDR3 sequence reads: CASSLRTTLAKNIQYF. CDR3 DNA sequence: TGTGCCAGCAGCCTAAGGACTACTCTAGCCAAAAACATTCAGTACTTC.

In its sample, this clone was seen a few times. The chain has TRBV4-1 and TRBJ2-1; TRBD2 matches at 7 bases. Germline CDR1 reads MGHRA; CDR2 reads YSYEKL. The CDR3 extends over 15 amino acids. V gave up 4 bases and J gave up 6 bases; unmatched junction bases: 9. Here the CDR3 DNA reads TGCGCCAGCAGCCCTGGAGCGGGATGGGGCAATGAGCAGTTCTTC. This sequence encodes CASSPGAGWGNEQFF.

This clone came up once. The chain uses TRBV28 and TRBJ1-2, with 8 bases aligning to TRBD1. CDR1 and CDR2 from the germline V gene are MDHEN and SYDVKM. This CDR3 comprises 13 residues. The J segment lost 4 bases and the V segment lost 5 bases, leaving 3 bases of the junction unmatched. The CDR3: CASSPTGGYGYTF. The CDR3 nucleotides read TGTGCCAGCAGTCCAACAGGGGGCTATGGCTACACCTTC.

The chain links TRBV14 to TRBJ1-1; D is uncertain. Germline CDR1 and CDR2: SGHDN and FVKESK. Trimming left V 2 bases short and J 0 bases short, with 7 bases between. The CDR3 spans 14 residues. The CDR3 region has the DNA TGTGCCAGCAGCCAACTTATCCTGAACACTGAAGCTTTCTTT. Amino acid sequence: CASSQLILNTEAFF.

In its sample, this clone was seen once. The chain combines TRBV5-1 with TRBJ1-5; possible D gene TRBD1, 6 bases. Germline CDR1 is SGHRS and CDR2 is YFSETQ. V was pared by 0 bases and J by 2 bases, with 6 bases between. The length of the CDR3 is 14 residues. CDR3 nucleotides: TGCGCCAGCAGCTTGGCAGGGGGCAATCAGCCCCAGCATTTT. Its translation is CASSLAGGNQPQHF. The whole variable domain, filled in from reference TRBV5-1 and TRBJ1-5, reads KAGVTQTPRYLIKTRGQQVTLSCSPISGHRSVSWYQQTPGQGLQFLFEYFSETQRNKGNFPGRFSGRQFSNSRSEMNVSTLELGDSALYLCASSLAGGNQPQHFGDGTRLSIL.

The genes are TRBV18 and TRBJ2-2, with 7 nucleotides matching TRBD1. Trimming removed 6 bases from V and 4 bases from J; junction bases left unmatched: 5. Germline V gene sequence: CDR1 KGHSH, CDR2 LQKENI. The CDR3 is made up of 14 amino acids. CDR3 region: CASSDTGVTGELFF. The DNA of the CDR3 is TGTGCCAGCTCGGATACAGGGGTCACCGGGGAGCTGTTTTTT.

CDR3 DNA: TGTGCCACCAAGAGTAGCGGGGGGGCTGGAGATACGCAGTATTTT. The encoded protein is CATKSSGGAGDTQYF. V gene TRBV19 combines with J gene TRBJ2-3, with 11 nucleotides matching TRBD2. Germline loops: CDR1 LNHDA, CDR2 SQIVND (reference sequence). CDR3 length: 15 residues. V was pared by 10 bases and J by 5 bases, with 11 bases of the junction left unmatched.

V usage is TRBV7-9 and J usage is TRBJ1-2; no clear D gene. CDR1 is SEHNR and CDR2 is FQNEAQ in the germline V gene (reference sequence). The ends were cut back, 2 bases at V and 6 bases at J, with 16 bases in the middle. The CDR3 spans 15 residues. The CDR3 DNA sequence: TGTGCCAGCAGCTTACTAGTCTCAGACTATCATGGCTACACCTTC. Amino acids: CASSLLVSDYHGYTF.

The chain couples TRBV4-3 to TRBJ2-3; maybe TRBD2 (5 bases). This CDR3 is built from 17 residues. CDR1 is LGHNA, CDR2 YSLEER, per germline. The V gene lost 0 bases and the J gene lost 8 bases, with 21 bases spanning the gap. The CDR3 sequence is CASSQDWTPVTFGTQYF. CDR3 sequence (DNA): TGCGCCAGCAGCCAAGATTGGACTCCCGTTACCTTTGGTACGCAGTATTTT.

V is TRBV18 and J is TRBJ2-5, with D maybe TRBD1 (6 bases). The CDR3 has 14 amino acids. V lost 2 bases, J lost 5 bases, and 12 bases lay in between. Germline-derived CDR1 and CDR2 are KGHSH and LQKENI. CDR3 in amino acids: CASSPARGSETQYF. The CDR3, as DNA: TGTGCCAGCTCACCAGCCAGGGGCTCGGAGACCCAGTACTTC.

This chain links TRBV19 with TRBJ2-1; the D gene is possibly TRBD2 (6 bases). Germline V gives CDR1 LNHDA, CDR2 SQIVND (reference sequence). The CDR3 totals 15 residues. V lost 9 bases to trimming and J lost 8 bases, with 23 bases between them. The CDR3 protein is CASRPAGGTGDEQFF. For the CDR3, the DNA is TGTGCCAGCCGTCCCGCCGGCGGGACCGGTGATGAGCAGTTCTTC.

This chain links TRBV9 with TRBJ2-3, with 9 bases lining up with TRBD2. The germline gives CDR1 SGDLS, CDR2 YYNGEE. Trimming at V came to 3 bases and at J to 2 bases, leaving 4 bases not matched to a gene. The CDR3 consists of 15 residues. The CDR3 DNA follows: TGTGCCAGCAGCGAGGGACTAGCTACCACAGATACGCAGTATTTT. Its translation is CASSEGLATTDTQYF.